Below, 15 T cell receptor beta chains from the same sample are listed, as sequenced in a study of blood T cell repertoires in COVID-19. Method: immunoSEQ multiplex PCR; TCRdb's copy keeps in-frame clones and lacks some. The sample yields about 23,000 clones, under 95% seen once. Source material: peripheral blood. Receptors originate from a woman between 45 and 65 years old with active COVID-19.

The chain links TRBV18 to TRBJ1-1; D is perhaps TRBD1 (6 bases). This CDR3 has 15 residues. V was clipped by 3 bases and J by 0 bases, with 11 bases between them. Germline lookup yields CDR1 KGHSH and CDR2 LQKENI. As DNA, the CDR3 is TGTGCCAGCTCACCTGGGACATCGATGAACACTGAAGCTTTCTTT. Its translation is CASSPGTSMNTEAFF.

V is TRBV5-5 and J is TRBJ2-7; D is unresolved. The germline gives CDR1 SGHKS, CDR2 YYEKEE (reference sequence). CDR3 length: 12 amino acids. V lost 2 bases to trimming and J lost 6 bases, with 9 bases between them. The CDR3 DNA is TGTGCCAGCAGCTTAATGTACGGCGAGCAGTACGTC. Its translation: CASSLMYGEQYV.

This chain links TRBV4-1 with TRBJ2-5; 9 positions agree with TRBD2. CDR1 MGHRA and CDR2 YSYEKL come from the germline V gene. This CDR3 is 16 amino acids long. Trimming took 1 base from V and 1 from J; bases not matched to a gene: 4. Here the CDR3 DNA reads TGCGCCAGCAGCCAAGCCGGCGGGGGGGCCCAAGAGACCCAGTACTTC. As protein: CASSQAGGGAQETQYF.

J is TRBJ1-1 and V is TRBV24-1; 9 bases line up with TRBD1. The CDR3 spans 16 residues. J was trimmed by 0 bases and V by 4 bases; bases with no gene match: 5. Germline loops: CDR1 KGHDR, CDR2 SFDVKD. The CDR3, as DNA: TGTGCCACCAGTGACTCGACAGGGGGTTTGAACACTGAAGCTTTCTTT. Residues: CATSDSTGGLNTEAFF.

V is TRBV29-1 and J is TRBJ2-3; 7 nucleotides agree with TRBD1. The CDR3 sequence is 14 residues long. Germline V gene sequence: CDR1 SQVTM, CDR2 ANQGSEA. After removal of 5 bases from V and 5 bases from J, the junction contained 10 bases not matched to a gene. The CDR3 loop is CSVLTGLVVDTQYF. The CDR3 bases are TGCAGCGTTTTGACAGGGTTGGTAGTAGATACGCAGTATTTT.

The chain links TRBV6-5 to TRBJ1-2, with 7 bases lining up with TRBD1. Germline loops: CDR1 MNHEY, CDR2 SVGAGI. This CDR3 has 15 residues. V lost 6 bases to trimming and J lost 1 base; unmatched junction nucleotides: 8. The CDR3 coding sequence is TGTGCCAGCAGAAAAACAGGGGCAATTAACTATGGCTACACCTTC. Its protein product is CASRKTGAINYGYTF.

The rearrangement joins TRBV5-4 to TRBJ2-2; no firm D call. The CDR3 loop spans 13 amino acids. The germline V gene encodes CDR1 SGHNT and CDR2 YYREEE (reference sequence). The V end was cut by 2 bases, the J end by 3 bases, with 5 bases between. In nucleotides, the CDR3 is TGTGCCAGCAGCTTCAATCACACCGGGGAGCTGTTTTTT. As protein: CASSFNHTGELFF.

J is TRBJ1-3 and V is TRBV25-1; TRBD1 is a possible D gene (5 bases). This CDR3 comprises 14 residues. V gave up 1 base and J gave up 4 bases, with 8 bases separating them. Germline CDR1 and CDR2: MGHDK and SYGVNS. DNA for the CDR3: TGTGCCAGCAGTGAATTCGACAGAGGAAACACCATATATTTT. It specifies CASSEFDRGNTIYF. The full variable domain, with the rest looked up from reference TRBV25-1 and TRBJ1-3, is EADIYQTPRYLVIGTGKKITLECSQTMGHDKMYWYQQDPGMELHLIHYSYGVNSTEKGDLSSESTVSRIRTEHFPLTLESARPSHTSQYLCASSEFDRGNTIYFGEGSWLTVV.

The V call is TRBV4-1, the J call TRBJ1-4; TRBD1 matches at 8 bases. Germline V lookup: CDR1 MGHRA, CDR2 YSYEKL. CDR3 length: 15 residues. J gave up 4 bases and V 0 bases, and 1 base lay outside the gene matches. CDR3 amino acids: CASSQDDRGNEKLFF. As DNA, the CDR3 is TGCGCCAGCAGCCAAGACGACAGGGGTAATGAAAAACTGTTTTTT.

The rearrangement links TRBV19 to TRBJ1-3, with 7 bases lining up with TRBD1. Germline V gene lookup returns CDR1 LNHDA and CDR2 SQIVND (reference sequence). The CDR3 totals 15 residues. Unmatched junction bases numbered 7, after V lost 4 bases and J lost 4 bases. CDR3 DNA: TGTGCCAGTAGTACCCGGGACAGCACAGGAAACACCATATATTTT. Translation: CASSTRDSTGNTIYF.

The chain carries TRBV11-3 and TRBJ2-7, with 8 bases lining up with TRBD1. The CDR3 totals 18 residues. J gave up 5 bases and V 0 bases, and 15 bases lay outside the gene matches. Germline assignment: CDR1 SGHNT and CDR2 YENEEA. The DNA for the CDR3 is TGTGCCAGCAGCTTAGATCCGGGAAGGGACAGGAGCCCCGACGAGCAGTACGTC. Translating it yields CASSLDPGRDRSPDEQYV.

V and J are TRBV3-1 (or the pseudogene TRBV3-2) and TRBJ1-1, with D perhaps matching TRBD1 (5 bases). The ends were cut back, 4 bases at V and 1 base at J, with 10 bases in the middle. The CDR3 runs to 14 residues. The germline gives CDR1 LGHDT, CDR2 YNNKEL (reference sequence). The CDR3 DNA reads TGTGCCAGCAGCCTTGCAGGGCAGAACACTGAAGCTTTCTTT. This sequence encodes CASSLAGQNTEAFF.

The rearrangement uses TRBV19 and TRBJ1-1; D unclear. From germline, CDR1 is LNHDA and CDR2 SQIVND (reference sequence). V shed 4 bases and J shed 6 bases, with 15 bases lying between them. The CDR3 has 14 amino acids. The CDR3: CASSTLEGSSEAFF. The CDR3 DNA follows: TGTGCCAGTAGTACCTTGGAAGGGAGTTCTGAAGCTTTCTTT.

The chain couples TRBV6-5 to TRBJ1-2, with 7 nucleotides matching TRBD1. CDR1 is MNHEY, CDR2 SVGAGI, per germline. The J segment lost 1 base and the V segment lost 6 bases, leaving 5 bases of the junction unmatched. The CDR3 loop spans 14 amino acids. This chain's CDR3 is CASSLGTVNYGYTF. DNA of the CDR3: TGTGCCAGCAGCCTAGGGACAGTTAACTATGGCTACACCTTC.

The DNA of the CDR3 is TGTGCCACCGACAGGCTTAACTACGAGCAGTACTTC. It is translated as CATDRLNYEQYF. V gene TRBV28 combines with J gene TRBJ2-7, with D possibly matching TRBD1 (6 bases). This CDR3 region has 12 residues. Germline V gives CDR1 MDHEN, CDR2 SYDVKM. The V gene lost 10 bases and the J gene lost 3 bases, with 13 bases spanning the gap.